This TCR beta chain is drawn from a study of T cell repertoires in cytomegalovirus infection. About the research overall: Public TCR beta signatures provided an indication of both CMV infection and a matching HLA type. Study results and limitations: CMV-specific TCR beta clonotypes restricted by HLA-C dominated the ex vivo response. Cumulative frequency (of public TCR beta family members) identified carriers of CMV plus the relevant HLA.

MiXCR was run by TCRdb on the reads, yielding one entry per CDR3 protein. The data show roughly 990,000 distinct CDR3 sequences, 31% seen once. Worth noting for this clonotype: Antigen unknown.

Here the sequenced sample was cultured CD8+ T cells from PBMCs, taken from culture after CMV antigen stimulation. The TCR originated in a human donor in good health (CMV status not recorded). Some clones in this sample may be carry-over from other donors' samples.

CDR3 sequence reads: CASSYSATDTQYF. The DNA for the CDR3 is TGTGCCAGCAGTTATTCGGCCACAGATACGCAGTATTTT. This chain connects TRBV6-5 to TRBJ2-3, with unresolved D. CDR3 size: 13 residues. The V gene's germline CDR1 is MNHEY and CDR2 SVGAGI. Trimming shortened V by 3 bases and J by 2 bases, and 6 bases separated the two germline ends.